This T cell receptor (beta chain) was sequenced in a study of blood T cell repertoires in COVID-19. Study context: Collection of acute and convalescent COVID-19 samples took place in the United States, Italy and Spain. PBMCs, B-cell-depleted T cells, or T cells provided the cDNA or gDNA that made up the material.

Ages ranged from about 18 to 89 years, with residence in 24 US areas. Cohort assignment relied on participant-reported clinical history. Some clones are missing from TCRdb's copy, which holds only in-frame ones; the method was immunoSEQ multiplex PCR. The sample carries about 440,000 clones, roughly 87% recorded once. Germline CDR1 MNHEY, CDR2 SVGAGI. Trimming shortened V by 6 bases and J by 2 bases, and 14 bases separated the two germline ends. The CDR3 has 14 residues. This clonotype originated in a young woman with acute COVID-19. V and J are TRBV6-5 and TRBJ2-7, with D perhaps matching TRBD2 (5 bases). The sequencing input was PBMCs or T cells enriched from blood (not recorded which). The chain's CDR3 is CASSPGLVTYEQYF. The CDR3 region has the DNA TGTGCCAGCAGCCCAGGACTCGTTACCTACGAGCAGTACTTC.